The TCR beta chain under discussion was sequenced for a study of blood T cell repertoires in COVID-19 (TCRdb year 2020). At the level of the whole study: Collaborator samples came from the United States, Italy and Spain and covered acute and convalescent phases of COVID-19. The sample metadata nearly always contained a de-identified subject ID, COVID-19 status, age in years and sex. HLA class I and class II types, where available, came from metadata supplied by the sample provider rather than from assay-based typing. The repertoires were released in a freely available public database intended as a resource for research on the immune response to SARS-CoV-2. The material from the prospective study consisted of cDNA or gDNA derived from T cells, B-cell-depleted T cells, or PBMCs. Subjects who had been exposed to COVID-19, were actively infected with it, or had recovered from it provided the deeply sampled blood TCRbeta repertoires that made up the dataset. Samples were obtained from the ongoing ImmuneRACE study (first 160 participants) and from some 1,200 subjects provided by 6 global collaborators.

Participants in the prospective study were enrolled through a virtual design, were aged roughly 18 to 100 years, and lived in approximately 25 United States geographic areas. In the prospective study, cohorts were assigned on the basis of participant-reported clinical history obtained from a screening survey and a study questionnaire. For ImmuneRACE Cohort 3, a participant was defined as recovered based on two consecutive negative NP/OP PCR tests, clearance by a healthcare professional, or resolution of symptoms. In the prospective study, mobile phlebotomists collected whole blood, serum and a nasopharyngeal or oropharyngeal swab from each participant. Prospective study participants could optionally give additional blood draws and questionnaires over an approximately 2-month period. Before DNA extraction, prospective study blood samples were shipped either frozen or at room temperature. TCRbeta CDR3 regions were amplified from genomic DNA using the immunoSEQ Assay, a bias-controlled multiplex PCR. Turning to the authors' computational methods: Nucleated cell counts per sample were estimated from amplification of reference gene primers within the assay. Sequence reads were collapsed and filtered to measure the absolute abundance of every unique TCRbeta CDR3 rearrangement. For each sample, productive Simpson clonality was calculated as the square root of Simpson's diversity index across productive rearrangements. This immuneACCESS table, as held by TCRdb, lists in-frame sequences with V and J called but not all clones. Of the missing ones, under half trace to an unresolved V gene in checked studies; the others have no known cause. V and J calls and clone size are those listed in that table; D and trimming were worked out from the DNA. Present in this sample are some 160,000 clones, about 85% of which were seen just once. The ten largest clones add up to about 8% of the sample.

The research as a whole found: The amount of clinical and demographic metadata varied by source and participant and was provided uncurated.

A single count supports this clone. Its cognate antigen has yet to be identified. Nothing much larger sits one base from this clone, and base qualities are not available. Trimming takes 3 bases off V and 4 bases off J; junction bases not matched to a gene: 4. The CDR3 spans 15 residues, from the cysteine through the phenylalanine. Only the CDR3 DNA is retained, 45 bases long and in frame from the first base. CDR1 and CDR2 (SGHRS, YFSETQ) derive from the germline V gene. The rearrangement combines TRBV5-1 with TRBJ2-1; the central 10 bases match TRBD2. Sequencing was carried out using PBMCs or T cells enriched from blood (not recorded which). The TCR was taken from a woman between 50 and 59 years old who had recovered from COVID-19. CDR3 sequence: CASSSTSGVYNEQFF. The nucleotide sequence is TGCGCCAGCAGCTCAACTAGCGGGGTATACAATGAGCAGTTCTTC.